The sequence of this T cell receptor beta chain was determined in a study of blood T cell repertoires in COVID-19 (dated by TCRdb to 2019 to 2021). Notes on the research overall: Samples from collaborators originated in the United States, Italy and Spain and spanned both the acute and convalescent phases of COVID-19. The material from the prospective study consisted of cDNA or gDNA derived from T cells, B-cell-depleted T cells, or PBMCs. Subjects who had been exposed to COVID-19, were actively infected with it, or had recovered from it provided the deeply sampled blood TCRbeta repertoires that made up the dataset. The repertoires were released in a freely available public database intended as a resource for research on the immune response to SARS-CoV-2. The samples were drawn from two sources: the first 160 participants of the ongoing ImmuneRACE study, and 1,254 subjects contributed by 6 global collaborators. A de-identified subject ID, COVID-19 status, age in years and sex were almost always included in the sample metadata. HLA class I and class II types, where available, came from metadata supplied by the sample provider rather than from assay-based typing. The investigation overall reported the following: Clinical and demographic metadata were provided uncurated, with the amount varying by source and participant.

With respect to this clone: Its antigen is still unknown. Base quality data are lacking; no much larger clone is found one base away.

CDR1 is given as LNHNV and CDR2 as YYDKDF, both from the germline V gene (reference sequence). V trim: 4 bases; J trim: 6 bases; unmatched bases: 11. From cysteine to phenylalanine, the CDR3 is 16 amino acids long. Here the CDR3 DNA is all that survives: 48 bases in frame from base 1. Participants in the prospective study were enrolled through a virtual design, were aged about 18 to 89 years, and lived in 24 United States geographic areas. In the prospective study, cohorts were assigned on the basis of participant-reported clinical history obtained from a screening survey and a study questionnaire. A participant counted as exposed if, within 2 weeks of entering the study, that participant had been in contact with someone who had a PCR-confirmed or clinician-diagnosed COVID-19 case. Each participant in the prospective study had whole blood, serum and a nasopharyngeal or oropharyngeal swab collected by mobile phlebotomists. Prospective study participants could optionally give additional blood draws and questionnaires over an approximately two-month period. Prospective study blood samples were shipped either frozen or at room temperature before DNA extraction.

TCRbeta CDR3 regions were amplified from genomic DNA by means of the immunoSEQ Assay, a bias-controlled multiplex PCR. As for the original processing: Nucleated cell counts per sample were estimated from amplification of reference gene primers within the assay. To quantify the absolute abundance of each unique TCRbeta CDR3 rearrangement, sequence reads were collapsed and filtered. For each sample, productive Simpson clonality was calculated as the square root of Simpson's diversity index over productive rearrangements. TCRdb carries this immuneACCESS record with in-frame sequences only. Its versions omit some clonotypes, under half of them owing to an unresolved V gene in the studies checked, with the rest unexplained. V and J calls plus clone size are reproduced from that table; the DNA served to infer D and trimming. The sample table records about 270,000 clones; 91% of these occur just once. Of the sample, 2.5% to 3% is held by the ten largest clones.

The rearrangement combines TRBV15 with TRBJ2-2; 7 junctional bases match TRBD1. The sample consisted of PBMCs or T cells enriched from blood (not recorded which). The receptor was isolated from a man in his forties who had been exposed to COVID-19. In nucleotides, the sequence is TGTGCCACCAGCACTCGACAGGGATTCGGGCCCGGGGAGCTGTTTTTT. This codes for CATSTRQGFGPGELFF.